These 27 T cell receptor beta chains share one sample of origin, sequenced in a study of blood T cell repertoires in COVID-19. TCRdb's table, derived via immunoSEQ multiplex PCR, lists solely in-frame clones and lacks some. The sample shows about 270,000 clones, around nine tenths of them seen only once. Sample: peripheral blood. These receptors originate from a woman aged 60-70 years who had recovered from COVID-19.

The rearrangement joins TRBV5-1 to TRBJ2-5; 7 bases are a match to TRBD1. V lost 2 bases to trimming and J lost 4 bases; unmatched junction nucleotides: 11. The CDR3 loop spans 16 amino acids. Germline-derived CDR1 and CDR2 are SGHRS and YFSETQ. The CDR3 sequence: CASSLGTDRWGETQYF. In DNA, the CDR3 is TGCGCCAGCAGCTTAGGGACAGACAGGTGGGGAGAGACCCAGTACTTC.

The rearrangement uses TRBV18 and TRBJ2-7; tentative D call: TRBD1 (5 bases). CDR1 KGHSH and CDR2 LQKENI come from the germline V gene. V dropped 4 bases and J dropped 0 bases, with 10 bases sitting between them. The CDR3 runs to 14 residues. The CDR3 DNA is TGTGCCAGCTCACGCTCCGGACACTCCTACGAGCAGTACTTC. As protein: CASSRSGHSYEQYF.

J is TRBJ2-6 and V is TRBV28; 7 bases are shared with TRBD1. In germline, CDR1 is MDHEN, CDR2 SYDVKM. This CDR3 is built from 17 residues. The junction had 6 bases not matched to a gene; V was cut back by 2 bases and J by 2 bases. CDR3 amino acids: CASSLPPTGTGANVLTF. CDR3 DNA sequence: TGTGCCAGCAGTTTACCCCCGACAGGGACTGGGGCCAACGTCCTGACTTTC.

This clone was recorded once. The rearrangement joins TRBV7-2 to TRBJ1-2; perhaps TRBD1 as D (6 bases). The ends were cut back, 4 bases at V and 14 bases at J, with 17 bases in the middle. In germline, CDR1 is SGHTA, CDR2 FQGNSA. The CDR3 sequence is 12 residues long. CDR3 protein: CASSSIRGQETF. The CDR3 DNA follows: TGTGCCAGCAGCTCAATCAGGGGTCAGGAGACCTTC.

About this clone itself: An end of the junction does not agree with germline; a read error may underlie this. J is TRBJ1-6 and V is TRBV6-4; 9 nucleotides match TRBD1. CDR1 is MRHNA, CDR2 SNTAGT, per germline. The CDR3 runs 17 residues. The CDR3 spells CASIDRDRVIANSPLHF. CDR3 sequence (DNA): TGTGCCAGCATTGACCGGGACAGGGTGATTGCGAATTCACCCCTCCACTTT.

The V gene is TRBV24-1, the J gene TRBJ2-1, with D uncertain. Trimming took off 4 bases at V and 3 bases at J, with 6 bases between the two ends. The V gene's germline CDR1 is KGHDR and CDR2 SFDVKD. This CDR3 has 13 residues. DNA of the CDR3: TGTGCCACCAGTGAGTCTAGCTACAATGAGCAGTTCTTC. Protein: CATSESSYNEQFF.

The chain joins TRBV27 to TRBJ2-7, with D maybe TRBD2 (6 bases). The CDR3 contains 15 residues. Germline V gene lookup returns CDR1 MNHEY and CDR2 SMNVEV (reference sequence). Trimming shortened V by 2 bases and J by 0 bases, and 11 bases separated the two germline ends. The CDR3 coding sequence is TGTGCCAGCAGTTTAAGCAGGACTAACTCCTACGAGCAGTACTTC. Its protein is CASSLSRTNSYEQYF.

The table lists this clone with a count of one. The chain has TRBV19 and TRBJ2-3, with D perhaps TRBD2 (6 bases). Trimming cost V 2 bases and J 2 bases, with 17 bases left between them. CDR3 length: 17 amino acids. Germline CDR1 reads LNHDA; CDR2 reads SQIVND (reference sequence). The CDR3 DNA reads as TGTGCCAGTAGTATAAGGTCCGGGGGAGGTTTCACAGATACGCAGTATTTT. It is translated as CASSIRSGGGFTDTQYF.

This CDR3 reads CASSIWSGSNQPQHF. CDR3 DNA: TGTGCCAGTAGTATATGGAGTGGGAGTAATCAGCCCCAGCATTTT. The chain carries TRBV19 and TRBJ1-5; no firm D call. CDR1 and CDR2 (germline): LNHDA, SQIVND (reference sequence). CDR3 length: 15 residues. Trimming removed 2 bases at V and 4 bases at J, with 12 bases between. Supplemented by reference TRBV19 and TRBJ1-5, the full variable domain reads DGGITQSPKYLFRKEGQNVTLSCEQNLNHDAMYWYRQDPGQGLRLIYYSQIVNDFQKGDIAEGYSVSREKKESFPLTVTSAQKNPTAFYLCASSIWSGSNQPQHFGDGTRLSIL.

The chain has TRBV28 and TRBJ1-6; 7 bases fit TRBD1. The germline V gene has CDR1 MDHEN and CDR2 SYDVKM. The ends lost 2 bases at V and 2 bases at J; junction bases unmatched: 3. The CDR3 sequence is 16 residues long. The CDR3 nucleotides are TGTGCCAGCAGTTTAGACAGGGCCACCTATAATTCACCCCTCCACTTT. Its protein is CASSLDRATYNSPLHF.

The genes are TRBV18 and TRBJ2-3, with D possibly being TRBD1 (6 bases). CDR1 is KGHSH and CDR2 is LQKENI in the germline V gene. Deletions cut 6 bases from V and 5 bases from J, with 21 bases between. The CDR3 has 16 amino acids. The CDR3 reads CASSLYGQSALDTQYF. DNA for the CDR3: TGTGCCAGCTCCTTATATGGACAGTCAGCGTTAGATACGCAGTATTTT.

V and J are TRBV14 and TRBJ2-3, with 9 bases aligning to TRBD1. The CDR3 spans 13 residues. The V segment lost 6 bases and the J segment 7 bases; nucleotides outside the gene matches: 5. Per germline, CDR1 SGHDN and CDR2 FVKESK. The CDR3 protein is CASRGQGVYTQYF. In DNA, the CDR3 is TGTGCCAGCAGGGGACAGGGCGTTTATACGCAGTATTTT.

This clone was seen once. The chain has TRBV12-3 or TRBV12-4 and TRBJ2-7; no firm D call. This CDR3 has 13 amino acids. V lost 7 bases, J lost 0 bases, and 10 bases lay in between. The CDR3 bases are TGTGCCAGCAAACCCTATAGCTCCTACGAGCAGTACTTC. It specifies CASKPYSSYEQYF.

This chain joins TRBV19 and TRBJ1-5; perhaps TRBD1 as D (6 bases). With 7 bases removed from V and 4 bases from J, the gap between germline ends came to 11 bases. The germline V gene encodes CDR1 LNHDA and CDR2 SQIVND (reference sequence). This CDR3 spans 13 amino acids. The CDR3 DNA is TGTGCCAGTAACGGGGGGCTAAATCAGCCCCAGCATTTT. Encoded protein: CASNGGLNQPQHF.

J is TRBJ1-3 and V is TRBV27; D unclear. CDR1 MNHEY and CDR2 SMNVEV come from the germline V gene (reference sequence). V was clipped by 5 bases and J by 0 bases, with 14 bases between them. This CDR3 spans 16 amino acids. CDR3 DNA: TGTGCCAGCAGTCGCGCCTCCGGGATCTCTGGAAACACCATATATTTT. This gives the protein CASSRASGISGNTIYF.

This chain links TRBV4-1 with TRBJ2-3; maybe TRBD1 (6 bases). V lost 0 bases and J 0 bases, leaving 10 bases between the germline ends. Germline V gene lookup returns CDR1 MGHRA and CDR2 YSYEKL. This CDR3 comprises 16 residues. DNA for the CDR3: TGCGCCAGCAGCCAAGAAGGGGGTTATAGCACAGATACGCAGTATTTT. Translated, it gives CASSQEGGYSTDTQYF.

This chain joins TRBV5-1 and TRBJ1-1; 8 bases are shared with TRBD1. Germline V gives CDR1 SGHRS, CDR2 YFSETQ. The CDR3 runs 16 residues. The trim removed 4 bases at V and 0 bases at J, leaving 8 bases unmatched. CDR3 DNA sequence: TGCGCCAGCAGCGAGAAACAGGGGGGCATGAACACTGAAGCTTTCTTT. Protein sequence: CASSEKQGGMNTEAFF.

The chain combines TRBV7-9 with TRBJ2-4; D unresolved. The CDR3 is 12 residues long. Between the trimmed V and J ends, which lost 5 bases and 6 bases, there was a span of 8 bases. Germline V gene sequence: CDR1 SEHNR, CDR2 FQNEAQ (reference sequence). CDR3 DNA sequence: TGTGCCAGCAGCGAAGCCCGAAACATTCAGTACTTC. Translated, it gives CASSEARNIQYF. The full variable domain, with the rest looked up from reference TRBV7-9 and TRBJ2-4, is DTGVSQNPRHKITKRGQNVTFRCDPISEHNRLYWYRQTLGQGPEFLTYFQNEAQLEKSRLLSDRFSAERPKGSFSTLEIQRTEQGDSAMYLCASSEARNIQYFGAGTRLSVL.

The gene calls are TRBV11-1 and TRBJ2-7; D unresolved. Germline assignment: CDR1 SGHAT and CDR2 FQDESV (reference sequence). The CDR3 sequence is 13 residues long. Trimming removed 1 base at V and 4 bases at J, with 8 bases between. This CDR3 is CASSLGRSYEQYF. In nucleotides, the CDR3 is TGTGCCAGCAGCTTAGGTAGATCTTACGAGCAGTACTTC.

This chain connects TRBV5-5 to TRBJ1-4; D remains ambiguous. Germline V gene data show CDR1 as SGHKS and CDR2 as YYEKEE (reference sequence). V lost 1 base and J 8 bases, leaving 9 bases between the germline ends. This CDR3 has 13 amino acids. The CDR3 loop reads CASSLLGSEKLFF. The CDR3 DNA is TGTGCCAGCAGCTTGTTGGGTAGCGAAAAACTGTTTTTT.

This rearrangement joins TRBV28 to TRBJ1-4; D possibly corresponds to TRBD1 (6 bases). V was shortened by 6 bases and J by 8 bases, with 19 bases between the two germline ends. Germline V gene data show CDR1 as MDHEN and CDR2 as SYDVKM. This CDR3 contains 15 residues. Written as DNA, the CDR3 is TGTGCCAGCAGGGGTTACAGGGACCTGGGGGAAAAACTGTTTTTT. Protein: CASRGYRDLGEKLFF.

The CDR3: CATSDLARQTGEQFF. CDR3 in DNA: TGTGCCACCAGTGATTTAGCAAGACAGACGGGTGAGCAGTTCTTC. This rearrangement joins TRBV24-1 to TRBJ2-1; maybe TRBD1 (5 bases). Per germline, CDR1 KGHDR and CDR2 SFDVKD. This CDR3 is built from 15 residues. Trimming cost V 1 base and J 9 bases, with 15 bases left between them.

The rearrangement joins TRBV5-8 to TRBJ2-5; 11 positions match TRBD2. This CDR3 is built from 16 residues. Germline V gene data show CDR1 as SGHTS and CDR2 as YDEGEE. V was clipped by 3 bases and J by 5 bases; unmatched bases: 9. Here the CDR3 DNA reads TGTGCCAGCAGCTGGGCGACTAGCGGGGAAGGGGAGACCCAGTACTTC. Translation gives CASSWATSGEGETQYF.

CDR3 sequence: CASSPSTQGNNQPQHF. In nucleotides, the CDR3 is TGTGCCAGCTCACCCTCCACACAGGGGAACAATCAGCCCCAGCATTTT. The chain recombines TRBV18 with TRBJ1-5, with 7 nucleotides matching TRBD1. Trimming cost V 3 bases and J 3 bases; bases outside gene matches: 8. Germline V CDR1 and CDR2: KGHSH, LQKENI. The CDR3 consists of 16 residues.

This clone was recorded only once. The same CDR3 also results from other DNA sequences found in this sample. This chain uses TRBV5-5 with TRBJ1-5, with TRBD1 as a possible D gene (5 bases). The ends were cut back, 1 base at V and 5 bases at J, with 7 bases in the middle. CDR1 and CDR2 (germline): SGHKS, YYEKEE (reference sequence). The CDR3 runs 13 residues. The CDR3 coding sequence is TGTGCCAGCAGCTTGCTAGGGGATCAGCCCCAGCATTTT. Encoded protein: CASSLLGDQPQHF.

This clone was observed a single time. V and J are TRBV30 and TRBJ1-3; maybe TRBD1 (6 bases). CDR3 size: 18 residues. Germline CDR1 is GTSNPN and CDR2 is SVGIG (reference sequence). V gave up 1 base and J gave up 3 bases, with 22 bases separating them. The CDR3 region has the DNA TGTGCCTGGAGTGCCCAGAAGCCGAAACAGGGTTTTGGAAACACCATATATTTT. Translation: CAWSAQKPKQGFGNTIYF. The full variable domain, completed using reference TRBV30 and TRBJ1-3, is SQTIHQWPATLVQPVGSPLSLECTVEGTSNPNLYWYRQAAGRGLQLLFYSVGIGQISSEVPQNLSASRPQDRQFILSSKKLLLSDSGFYLCAWSAQKPKQGFGNTIYFGEGSWLTVV.

The chain recombines TRBV9 with TRBJ1-4, with TRBD1 as a possible D gene (5 bases). The CDR3 has 15 amino acids. The V gene lost 4 bases and the J gene lost 0 bases, with 10 bases spanning the gap. The germline CDR1 and CDR2 sequences are SGDLS and YYNGEE. The CDR3 DNA is TGTGCCAGCAGCTTCGGGGGGTCAACTAATGAAAAACTGTTTTTT. It is translated as CASSFGGSTNEKLFF. Full variable domain (missing parts from reference TRBV9 and TRBJ1-4): DSGVTQTPKHLITATGQRVTLRCSPRSGDLSVYWYQQSLDQGLQFLIQYYNGEERAKGNILERFSAQQFPDLHSELNLSSLELGDSALYFCASSFGGSTNEKLFFGSGTQLSVL.